This TCR beta chain comes out of a study of response to subunit inactivated influenza vaccine. Overall study findings and caveats: The authors proposed limited new T cell recruitment per seasonal influenza vaccination.

V was shortened by 2 bases and J by 4 bases, with 13 bases between the two germline ends. Germline V gene lookup returns CDR1 LGHDT and CDR2 YNNKEL (reference sequence). CDR3 length equals 15 residues. MiXCR, applied by TCRdb to the RT-PCR reads, yields one record per CDR3 protein. The table lists 550,000 to 800,000 distinct CDR3 sequences, roughly 14% of them singletons. This clonotype was found a few times. The antigen is not known. This TCR was sampled from a man in his fifties who received an inactivated influenza vaccine. Sample: PBMCs from blood, taken less than 15 days before vaccination. The chain employs TRBV3-1 and TRBJ2-3, with D possibly matching TRBD1 (6 bases). DNA of the CDR3: TGTGCCAGCAGCCAAATGCTGGGGGCTGCAGATACGCAGTATTTT. It codes for CASSQMLGAADTQYF.